These 22 T cell receptor beta chains originate from one sample sequenced in a study of cytomegalovirus exposure and HLA in healthy donors. It was with 60 Vbeta and 13 Jbeta primers that the PCR ran. Measured with immunoSEQ multiplex PCR; TCRdb has only the in-frame clones, and not every one. Seen here are around 20,000 clones, approximately 84% observed once, and the top ten hold over 20%. Sequenced material: PBMCs. The source is a human donor in good health.

This clone was seen only once. The chain carries TRBV11-1 and TRBJ1-1, with 7 bases that match TRBD1. Losses at the gene ends were 5 bases for V and 1 base for J; bases not matched to a gene: 4. This CDR3 is built from 14 residues. Germline lookup yields CDR1 SGHAT and CDR2 FQDESV (reference sequence). The DNA of the CDR3 is TGTGCCAGCAGCCCTACAGGGGCGAACACTGAAGCTTTCTTT. Its protein product is CASSPTGANTEAFF.

This chain links TRBV27 with TRBJ1-4; possibly TRBD1 for D (6 bases). Trimming cost V 5 bases and J 6 bases, with 13 bases left between them. Germline CDR1 and CDR2: MNHEY and SMNVEV (reference sequence). The CDR3 runs to 14 residues. CDR3 DNA sequence: TGTGCCAGCAGTCCCATACAGGGCTATGAAAAACTGTTTTTT. Translating gives CASSPIQGYEKLFF.

The chain joins TRBV6-6 to TRBJ2-1; TRBD1 matches 8 bases. The CDR3 has 16 residues. The V segment lost 4 bases and the J segment 1 base; nucleotides outside the gene matches: 6. Looked up from germline, CDR1 is MNHNY and CDR2 is SVGAGI (reference sequence). In DNA form, the CDR3 reads TGTGCCAGCAGTTCAACGGGGGACAGGTCCTACAATGAGCAGTTCTTC. Translating gives CASSSTGDRSYNEQFF.

V and J are TRBV4-3 and TRBJ2-7, with TRBD1 as a possible D gene (5 bases). The CDR3 spans 15 residues. V was trimmed by 1 base and J by 1 base, leaving 11 bases between them. CDR1 LGHNA and CDR2 YSLEER come from the germline V gene. The CDR3 DNA reads as TGCGCCAGCAGCCAAGGCCGACAGTCTTCCTACGAGCAGTACTTC. As protein: CASSQGRQSSYEQYF.

The chain carries TRBV7-6 and TRBJ2-7; 10 positions match TRBD2. This CDR3 contains 15 residues. J gave up 5 bases and V 5 bases, and 9 bases lay outside the gene matches. Germline V gene lookup returns CDR1 SGHVS and CDR2 FNYEAQ. The CDR3 sequence is CASSLPGTSVNEQYF. CDR3 sequence (DNA): TGTGCCAGCAGCCTCCCGGGGACTAGCGTCAACGAGCAGTACTTC.

The rearrangement joins TRBV4-3 to TRBJ1-4; 10 nucleotides line up with TRBD1. There are 14 residues in the CDR3. Trimming took 5 bases from V and 4 from J; bases not matched to a gene: 1. Germline V gene data show CDR1 as LGHNA and CDR2 as YSLEER. CDR3 coding DNA: TGCGCCAGCAGCTGGGACAGGGGTAATGAAAAACTGTTTTTT. It encodes CASSWDRGNEKLFF.

The rearrangement links TRBV12-5 to TRBJ2-1; 7 positions agree with TRBD1. Unmatched junction bases numbered 7, after V lost 1 base and J lost 4 bases. The CDR3 loop spans 16 amino acids. Germline CDR1 and CDR2: LGHNT and FRNRAP. The CDR3 reads CASGLARDRLYNEQFF. The CDR3 DNA reads TGTGCTAGTGGTTTGGCCCGGGACAGATTATACAATGAGCAGTTCTTC.

The chain links TRBV5-1 to TRBJ2-2; D possibly corresponds to TRBD2 (5 bases). This CDR3 region has 14 residues. V dropped 8 bases and J dropped 1 base, with 12 bases sitting between them. Per germline, CDR1 SGHRS and CDR2 YFSETQ. CDR3 in amino acids: CASSRGGNTGELFF. CDR3 nucleotides: TGCGCCAGTTCTAGAGGAGGGAACACCGGGGAGCTGTTTTTT.

In DNA, the CDR3 is TGTGCCAGCAGCCACCAGGGAGGGTTTGGCACAGATACGCAGTATTTT. Translated: CASSHQGGFGTDTQYF. The chain is built from TRBV14 and TRBJ2-3; 7 bases map to TRBD2. CDR1 SGHDN and CDR2 FVKESK come from the germline V gene. With V trimmed by 3 bases and J by 1 base, 7 bases remained unmatched. This CDR3 comprises 16 residues.

The chain couples TRBV4-1 to TRBJ2-7; weak D call: TRBD2 (5 bases). V dropped 5 bases and J dropped 3 bases, with 14 bases sitting between them. Germline lookup yields CDR1 MGHRA and CDR2 YSYEKL. CDR3 length: 14 residues. The CDR3 nucleotides are TGCGCCAGCAGCTTACGAAAAGAGGGCTACGAGCAGTACTTC. The encoded protein is CASSLRKEGYEQYF.

J is TRBJ1-2 and V is TRBV5-6; 8 nucleotides agree with TRBD1. Germline-derived CDR1 and CDR2 are SGHDT and YYEEEE. The junction had 5 bases not matched to a gene; V was cut back by 3 bases and J by 4 bases. The CDR3 spans 14 residues. CDR3 nucleotides: TGTGCCAGCAGCTACCGACAGGGGACCTATGGCTACACCTTC. It yields the protein CASSYRQGTYGYTF.

This clone was found a few times. The chain recombines TRBV19 with TRBJ2-2; a weak D match, TRBD2 (6 bases). In germline, CDR1 is LNHDA, CDR2 SQIVND (reference sequence). The V end lost 7 bases, the J end lost 1 base, and 10 bases lay between the germline ends. The CDR3 is 14 residues long. CDR3: CASTVGGNTGELFF. The CDR3 region has the DNA TGTGCCAGTACCGTGGGGGGGAACACCGGGGAGCTGTTTTTT.

Concerning this clone itself: The CDR3 ends on some other residue instead of the conserved phenylalanine or tryptophan, so this is likely a read error. The DNA is left out, because the CDR3 cannot be placed on it with certainty; the CDR3 is given as TCRdb lists it. V gene TRBV21-1 combines with J gene TRBJ1-1; the D segment call TRBD1 is taken from the table without a DNA check. TRBV21-1 is deemed a pseudogene. The CDR3 region is 14 residues in length, termini included. CDR3: CASRPGQGNTEAFS.

This clone was detected once. The chain employs TRBV19 and TRBJ2-7; 8 bases line up with TRBD1. CDR3 length: 15 amino acids. Trimming took 5 bases from V and 2 from J; bases not matched to a gene: 8. The V gene's germline CDR1 is LNHDA and CDR2 SQIVND (reference sequence). CDR3 protein: CASSQSPGQAYEQYF. For the CDR3, the DNA is TGTGCCAGTAGTCAATCACCGGGACAGGCCTACGAGCAGTACTTC.

The gene calls are TRBV7-2 and TRBJ2-3; D perhaps matches TRBD1 (6 bases). Germline V lookup: CDR1 SGHTA, CDR2 FQGNSA. Trimming left V 4 bases short and J 2 bases short, with 16 bases between. The CDR3 is 16 amino acids. CDR3 in amino acids: CASSSGTGSLTDTQYF. In DNA form, the CDR3 reads TGTGCCAGCAGCTCCGGAACAGGGAGCCTCACAGATACGCAGTATTTT.

The chain has TRBV4-2 and TRBJ2-5; D ambiguous. Trimming pared 4 bases from V and 4 bases from J, leaving 19 bases between. CDR1 and CDR2 (germline): LGHNA, YNFKEQ. The CDR3 is 16 residues long. CDR3 in amino acids: CASSPKISARPETQYF. CDR3 sequence (DNA): TGTGCCAGCAGCCCCAAGATCTCGGCTAGGCCAGAGACCCAGTACTTC.

The CDR3 protein is CASSPAGGGSDTQYF. CDR3 bases: TGTGCCAGCAGCCCGGCGGGCGGGGGGTCAGATACGCAGTATTTT. The V gene is TRBV11-2, the J gene TRBJ2-3; 8 bases match TRBD2. The CDR3 is made up of 15 amino acids. Trimming removed 5 bases from V and 4 bases from J; junction bases left unmatched: 8. Germline CDR1 is SGHAT and CDR2 is FQNNGV.

The chain recombines TRBV18 with TRBJ1-5; no reliable D call. Trimming cost V 5 bases and J 4 bases, with 12 bases left between them. Germline V CDR1 and CDR2: KGHSH, LQKENI. This CDR3 spans 14 amino acids. CDR3 sequence (DNA): TGTGCCAGCTCAGGAAGCAGGATGAATCAGCCCCAGCATTTT. Translation: CASSGSRMNQPQHF.

The chain is built from TRBV10-3 and TRBJ2-5, with a possible D match to TRBD2 (5 bases). Per germline, CDR1 ENHRY and CDR2 SYGVKD. This CDR3 region has 15 residues. Trimming left V 6 bases short and J 4 bases short, with 18 bases between. This CDR3 reads CAISPPRASRETQYF. CDR3 bases: TGTGCCATCAGCCCCCCCCGGGCTAGCCGAGAGACCCAGTACTTC.

V gene TRBV5-1 combines with J gene TRBJ2-1; 10 bases agree with TRBD2. The CDR3 spans 17 residues. J gave up 6 bases and V 3 bases, and 12 bases lay outside the gene matches. CDR1 is SGHRS and CDR2 is YFSETQ in the germline V gene. This CDR3 reads CASSSDRSGGEANEQFF. In nucleotides, the CDR3 is TGCGCCAGCAGCTCGGATAGGAGCGGGGGGGAGGCCAATGAGCAGTTCTTC.

The chain uses TRBV6-5 and TRBJ1-2; D is ambiguous. Looked up from germline, CDR1 is MNHEY and CDR2 is SVGAGI. The CDR3 is 13 residues long. V lost 4 bases, J lost 7 bases, and 13 bases lay in between. The CDR3 coding sequence is TGTGCCAGCAGTTCCCCCGGGTTAGGTGGCTACACCTTC. Its protein product is CASSSPGLGGYTF.

The gene calls are TRBV4-2 and TRBJ2-3; TRBD2 is a possible D gene (5 bases). V dropped 5 bases and J dropped 1 base, with 13 bases sitting between them. This CDR3 comprises 15 residues. CDR1 and CDR2 from the germline V gene are LGHNA and YNFKEQ. The CDR3 is CASSTGSGGTDTQYF. The CDR3 nucleotides read TGTGCCAGCAGCACGGGCAGCGGAGGCACAGATACGCAGTATTTT.